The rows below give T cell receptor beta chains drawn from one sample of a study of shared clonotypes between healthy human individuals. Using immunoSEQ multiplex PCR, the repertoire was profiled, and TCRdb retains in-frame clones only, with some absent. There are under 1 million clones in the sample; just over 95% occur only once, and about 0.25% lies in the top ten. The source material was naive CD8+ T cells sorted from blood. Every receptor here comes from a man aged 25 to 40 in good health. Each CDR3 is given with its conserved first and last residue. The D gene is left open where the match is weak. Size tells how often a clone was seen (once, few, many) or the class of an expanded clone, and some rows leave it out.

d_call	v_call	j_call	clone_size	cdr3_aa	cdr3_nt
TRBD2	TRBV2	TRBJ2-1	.	CARTPGTSGNNEQFF	TGTGCCAGAACTCCCGGGACTAGCGGGAACAATGAGCAGTTCTTC
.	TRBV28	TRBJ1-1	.	CASSTPWGADTEAFF	TGTGCCAGCAGTACGCCCTGGGGGGCGGACACTGAAGCTTTCTTT
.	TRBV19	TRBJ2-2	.	CASTVSENTGELFF	TGTGCCAGTACCGTCAGCGAGAACACCGGGGAGCTGTTTTTT
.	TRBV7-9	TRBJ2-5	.	CASSFPAQETQYF	TGTGCCAGCAGCTTCCCAGCCCAAGAGACCCAGTACTTC
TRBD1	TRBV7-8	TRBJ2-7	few	CASSLAAGGYEQYF	TGTGCCAGCAGCTTAGCCGCAGGGGGCTACGAGCAGTACTTC
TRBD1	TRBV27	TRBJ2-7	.	CASSFIGQGLQDEQYF	TGTGCCAGCAGTTTTATTGGACAGGGCCTCCAGGACGAGCAGTACTTC
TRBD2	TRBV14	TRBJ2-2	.	CASSQDFGTSGAGELFF	TGTGCCAGCAGCCAAGATTTCGGGACTAGCGGTGCCGGGGAGCTGTTTTTT
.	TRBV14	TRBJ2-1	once	CASSQVLRGNEQFF	TGTGCCAGCAGCCAAGTTCTTCGGGGAAATGAGCAGTTCTTC
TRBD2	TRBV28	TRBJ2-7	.	CASSRRESGSFYEQYF	TGTGCCAGCAGCCGCCGCGAAAGCGGGAGTTTCTACGAGCAGTACTTC
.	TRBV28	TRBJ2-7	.	CASSNRPTGAYEQYF	TGTGCCAGCAGTAACCGTCCGACAGGAGCCTACGAGCAGTACTTC
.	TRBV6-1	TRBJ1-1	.	CASSRAPTSAPEAFF	TGTGCCAGCAGTCGAGCACCGACAAGCGCACCTGAAGCTTTCTTT
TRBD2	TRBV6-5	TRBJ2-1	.	CASSLSTSGNEQFF	TGTGCCAGCAGTCTATCGACTAGCGGGAATGAGCAGTTCTTC
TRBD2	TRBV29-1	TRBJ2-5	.	CSVVGRGLGSQETQYF	TGCAGCGTTGTTGGAAGGGGACTAGGGTCCCAAGAGACCCAGTACTTC
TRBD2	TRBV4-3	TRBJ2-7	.	CASSPGGSYEQYF	TGCGCCAGCAGCCCCGGGGGGTCCTACGAGCAGTACTTC
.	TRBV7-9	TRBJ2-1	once	CASSLILENNEQFF	TGTGCCAGCAGCTTAATTCTAGAGAACAATGAGCAGTTCTTC
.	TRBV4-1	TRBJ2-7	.	CASSQDSQDYSYEQYF	TGCGCCAGCAGCCAAGATAGCCAGGACTACTCCTACGAGCAGTACTTC
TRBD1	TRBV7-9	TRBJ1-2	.	CASDSDRALHGYTF	TGTGCCAGCGACTCGGACAGGGCTCTTCATGGCTACACCTTC
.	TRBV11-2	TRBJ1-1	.	CASKDTDRSLNTEAFF	TGTGCCAGCAAAGACACAGACAGGAGCCTAAACACTGAAGCTTTCTTT
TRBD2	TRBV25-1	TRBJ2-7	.	CASSGGTRYEQYF	TGTGCCAGCAGTGGCGGGACTAGATACGAGCAGTACTTC
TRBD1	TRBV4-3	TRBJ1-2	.	CASKGARGKGPQLYNYGYTF	TGCGCCAGCAAGGGGGCCCGCGGGAAGGGGCCCCAGCTTTATAACTATGGCTACACCTTC
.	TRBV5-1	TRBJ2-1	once	CASSLDRGYNEQFF	TGCGCCAGCAGCTTGGATCGGGGCTACAATGAGCAGTTCTTC
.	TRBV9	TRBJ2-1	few	CASNRVGANEQFF	TGTGCCAGCAACAGAGTTGGTGCCAATGAGCAGTTCTTC
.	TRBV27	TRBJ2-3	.	CASSPFGPKAGQGANTQYF	TGTGCCAGCAGCCCCTTCGGGCCGAAGGCCGGGCAGGGTGCGAATACGCAGTATTTT
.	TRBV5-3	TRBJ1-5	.	CARRIRRGVNQPQHF	TGTGCCAGAAGGATTCGACGAGGGGTCAATCAGCCCCAGCATTTT
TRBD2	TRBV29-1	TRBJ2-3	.	CSAIAAGGDLLADTQYF	TGCAGCGCCATCGCCGCCGGGGGGGACCTCTTAGCAGATACGCAGTATTTT
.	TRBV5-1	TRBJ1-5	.	CASSLGEGNQPQHF	TGCGCCAGCAGCTTGGGTGAGGGGAATCAGCCCCAGCATTTT
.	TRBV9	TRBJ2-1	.	CASSVGGSFNEQFF	TGTGCCAGCAGCGTAGGTGGGAGTTTCAATGAGCAGTTCTTC
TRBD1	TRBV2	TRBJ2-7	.	CASSEAQGPWDEQYF	TGTGCCAGCAGTGAAGCACAGGGGCCGTGGGACGAGCAGTACTTC
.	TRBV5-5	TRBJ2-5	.	CASSGRGLNQETQYF	TGTGCCAGCAGCGGGCGGGGACTTAACCAAGAGACCCAGTACTTC
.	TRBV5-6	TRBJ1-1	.	CASSLDSNTEAFF	TGTGCCAGCAGCTTGGACAGCAACACTGAAGCTTTCTTT
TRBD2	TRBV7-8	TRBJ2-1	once	CASSPTSTEQFF	TGTGCCAGCAGTCCGACTAGCACTGAGCAGTTCTTC
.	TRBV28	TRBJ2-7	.	CASSAVTGAPYEQYF	TGTGCCAGCAGTGCCGTGACGGGAGCTCCCTACGAGCAGTACTTC
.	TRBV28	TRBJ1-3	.	CASTPGGNTIYF	TGTGCCAGCACCCCCGGGGGGAACACCATATATTTT
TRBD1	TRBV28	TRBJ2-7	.	CASTQTGTAYEQYF	TGTGCCAGCACCCAAACGGGGACAGCTTACGAGCAGTACTTC
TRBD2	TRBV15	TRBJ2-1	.	CATSDTVTSGGANGQFF	TGTGCCACCAGCGACACAGTCACTAGCGGGGGGGCAAATGGGCAGTTCTTC
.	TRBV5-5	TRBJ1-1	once	CASSLAGKAEAFF	TGTGCCAGCAGCCTAGCAGGGAAGGCTGAAGCTTTCTTT
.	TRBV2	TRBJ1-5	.	CASNPFGREYSNQPQHF	TGTGCCAGCAACCCTTTCGGGCGCGAGTATAGCAATCAGCCCCAGCATTTT
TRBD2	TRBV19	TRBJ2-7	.	CASSAGDGAFEQYF	TGTGCCTCTAGTGCGGGGGACGGTGCCTTCGAGCAGTACTTC
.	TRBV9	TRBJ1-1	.	CASSVEGGNTEAFF	TGTGCCAGCAGCGTAGAGGGAGGTAACACTGAAGCTTTCTTT
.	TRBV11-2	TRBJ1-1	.	CASSPRVRAMNTEAFF	TGTGCCAGCAGCCCGCGGGTCAGAGCCATGAACACTGAAGCTTTCTTT
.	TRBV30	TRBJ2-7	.	CAWGLLGDEQYF	TGTGCCTGGGGTCTACTTGGCGACGAGCAGTACTTC
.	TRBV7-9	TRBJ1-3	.	CASSSTTRRGADGNTIYF	TGTGCCAGCAGCTCCACCACCCGCAGGGGCGCGGATGGAAACACCATATATTTT
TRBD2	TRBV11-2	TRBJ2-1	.	CASSSSGNSYNEQFF	TGTGCCAGCAGCTCCAGCGGGAACTCCTACAATGAGCAGTTCTTC
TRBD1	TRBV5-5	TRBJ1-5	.	CASSRDRGIYSNQPQHF	TGTGCCAGCAGCCGGGACAGGGGCATTTATAGCAATCAGCCCCAGCATTTT
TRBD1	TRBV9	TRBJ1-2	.	CASSSKQGADYGYTF	TGTGCCAGCAGCTCCAAACAGGGGGCGGACTACGGCTACACCTTC
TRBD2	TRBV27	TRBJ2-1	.	CASSPPSGRAQFF	TGTGCCAGCAGTCCTCCCAGCGGGAGGGCTCAGTTCTTC
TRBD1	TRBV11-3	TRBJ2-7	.	CASSLGQGMMREQYF	TGTGCCAGCAGCTTAGGACAGGGTATGATGAGGGAGCAGTACTTC